This TCR beta chain was profiled in a study of blood T cell repertoires in COVID-19. Generated by immunoSEQ multiplex PCR, the TCRdb table keeps only in-frame clones and is missing some. The sample includes roughly 90,000 clones, roughly 90% seen only once; the top ten take approximately 1.5%. Sequencing was performed on peripheral blood. The clonotype was recovered from a human donor with active COVID-19. The donor label of this sample is uncertain.

In DNA, the CDR3 is TGCGCCAGCAGGAACGTACCCAGGGGGAACTATGGCTACACCTTC. Its protein product is CASRNVPRGNYGYTF. The rearrangement joins TRBV4-1 to TRBJ1-2, with 7 bases that match TRBD1. Unmatched junction bases numbered 9, after V lost 6 bases and J lost 2 bases. Germline assignment: CDR1 MGHRA and CDR2 YSYEKL. The CDR3 is made up of 15 amino acids.